The rows below give T cell receptor beta chains drawn from one sample of a study of blood T cell repertoires in COVID-19. TCRdb's table, derived via immunoSEQ multiplex PCR, lists solely in-frame clones and lacks some. The table has a few hundred thousand clones, approximately 90% seen once; the top ten hold around 4.5%. Sequencing was performed on peripheral blood. The receptor set was obtained from a man aged 50 to 59 with acute or convalescent COVID-19. The CDR3 runs from the conserved cysteine through the conserved F or W. A D gene is named only where the DNA matches it firmly. Size is stated for part of the rows, as once, few or many counts, or as a class when the clone is expanded.

D gene,V gene,J gene,clone size,CDR3 DNA,CDR3 protein
TRBD1,TRBV7-3,TRBJ2-5,NA,TGTGCCAGCAGCCGGACAGGGTTTAGCCAAGAGACCCAGTACTTC,CASSRTGFSQETQYF
NA,TRBV3-1/TRBV3-2,TRBJ1-5,NA,TGTGCCAGCAGCCAAGGGGCAGGGAACAATCAGCCCCAGCATTTT,CASSQGAGNNQPQHF
NA,TRBV7-8,TRBJ1-5,NA,TGTGCCAGCAGCTTACCCGACAGTAGCAATCAGCCCCAGCATTTT,CASSLPDSSNQPQHF
TRBD2,TRBV6-1,TRBJ2-7,NA,TGTGCCAGCAGTGAACCGGGACTAGGACCCTACGAGCAGTACTTC,CASSEPGLGPYEQYF
NA,TRBV7-2,TRBJ2-1,NA,TGTGCCAGCAGCTTAGACAGGGGAGGCTACAATGAGCAGTTCTTC,CASSLDRGGYNEQFF
NA,TRBV19,TRBJ2-5,NA,TGTGCCAGTAGTATAGAAGGCCCGAGGGAGACCCAGTACTTC,CASSIEGPRETQYF
NA,TRBV5-1,TRBJ1-2,NA,TGCGCCAGCAGCTTGGGGGCAGCAGGCTACACCTTC,CASSLGAAGYTF
NA,TRBV7-9,TRBJ2-6,NA,TGTGCCAGCAGCTCCACAGACTCTGGGGCCAACGTCCTGACTTTC,CASSSTDSGANVLTF
NA,TRBV3-1/TRBV3-2,TRBJ2-7,NA,TGTGCCAGCAGCCTCGCGGGCGAGCAGTACTTC,CASSLAGEQYF
NA,TRBV3-1/TRBV3-2,TRBJ1-5,NA,TGTGCCAGCAGCCAAGAGGGAGGGGCTGCTCAGCCCCAGCATTTT,CASSQEGGAAQPQHF
NA,TRBV7-9,TRBJ2-3,NA,TGTGCCAGCAGCTCTTGGGGGCGGGGGTCCCGCAGTGGCACAGATACGCAGTATTTT,CASSSWGRGSRSGTDTQYF
NA,TRBV27,TRBJ1-6,NA,TGTGCCAGCGGCTCCCGGGAATATAATTCACCCCTCCACTTT,CASGSREYNSPLHF
NA,TRBV19,TRBJ1-2,NA,TGTGCCAGTAGTACCGACACCGCCAGCGGCGGCTACACCTTC,CASSTDTASGGYTF
TRBD1,TRBV19,TRBJ2-2,NA,TGTGCCAGTAGTCCAGACAGGGGGCCCGGGGAGCTGTTTTTT,CASSPDRGPGELFF
NA,TRBV5-4,TRBJ1-2,NA,TGTGCCAGCAGCTTGGCCCCCCGACAGGACCACTATGGCTACACCTTC,CASSLAPRQDHYGYTF
TRBD1,TRBV29-1,TRBJ2-3,NA,TGCAGCGTTTCCCTGGGGACAGGGGGCACAGATACGCAGTATTTT,CSVSLGTGGTDTQYF
TRBD2,TRBV11-2,TRBJ2-7,NA,TGTGCCAGCAGCTTGGCGGGGGGGCCGGGAGAGCAGTACTTC,CASSLAGGPGEQYF
NA,TRBV6-2/TRBV6-3,TRBJ1-2,NA,TGTGCCAGCAGTTACTCGGTACAGCCATATGGCTACACCTTC,CASSYSVQPYGYTF
NA,TRBV6-4,TRBJ1-1,few,TGTGCCAGCAGTGAACAGGGAAACACTGAAGCTTTCTTT,CASSEQGNTEAFF
TRBD1,TRBV7-8,TRBJ1-3,once,TGTGCCAGCAGCTCCCACCTGGGAAGACAGGGCGGTGGAAACACCATATATTTT,CASSSHLGRQGGGNTIYF
NA,TRBV30,TRBJ1-4,NA,TGTGCCTGGAGTAGGCAGGCCCATGAAAAACTGTTTTTT,CAWSRQAHEKLFF
NA,TRBV7-7,TRBJ2-2,NA,TGTGCCAGCAGCGCGTTCGGTTTTAACACCGGGGAGCTGTTTTTT,CASSAFGFNTGELFF
NA,TRBV6-5,TRBJ1-2,NA,TGTGCCAGCAGTCTCCGCGCCTACACCTTC,CASSLRAYTF
NA,TRBV29-1,TRBJ1-3,NA,TGCAGCGTGGAGGGGCCCGGGGGACTCTCTGGAAACACCATATATTTT,CSVEGPGGLSGNTIYF
TRBD1,TRBV7-9,TRBJ1-3,NA,TGTGCCAGCAGCCCGGACAGGGTGTCTAGAAACACCATATATTTT,CASSPDRVSRNTIYF
TRBD2,TRBV5-1,TRBJ2-1,NA,TGCGCCAGCAGCCTAGCGGGGGGTAATGAGCAGTTCTTC,CASSLAGGNEQFF
NA,TRBV6-5,TRBJ1-1,NA,TGTGCCAGCGCTCGGCGGGACACTGAAGCTTTCTTT,CASARRDTEAFF
TRBD2,TRBV11-2,TRBJ2-5,NA,TGTGCCAGCAGCTTAGCGGGGGGGGGAGGGGAGACCCAGTACTTC,CASSLAGGGGETQYF
TRBD1,TRBV6-5,TRBJ1-6,NA,TGTGCCAGCAGTTACGACAGGGGGCCTAGTTCACCCCTCCACTTT,CASSYDRGPSSPLHF
TRBD2,TRBV5-1,TRBJ2-2,NA,TGCGCCAGCAGCTTGGTAGCGGGGAACACCGGGGAGCTGTTTTTT,CASSLVAGNTGELFF
NA,TRBV3-1/TRBV3-2,TRBJ1-2,NA,TGTGCCAGCAGTCCCGGGGGGAGGGACTACTACACCTTC,CASSPGGRDYYTF
NA,TRBV5-6,TRBJ1-2,NA,TGTGCCAGCAGCTTGAATCGGGGGTCGCATGGCTACACCTTC,CASSLNRGSHGYTF
NA,TRBV2,TRBJ1-5,NA,TGTGCCAGCAGTGAACGACGCCCGCGGGGGGTTAATCAGCCCCAGCATTTT,CASSERRPRGVNQPQHF
TRBD2,TRBV3-1/TRBV3-2,TRBJ2-1,NA,TGTGCCAGCAGCCAAGATTTAGTCGGCGGGGGGACCTACAATGAGCAGTTCTTC,CASSQDLVGGGTYNEQFF
TRBD1,TRBV12-5,TRBJ2-7,NA,TGTGCTAGTCGAGGAGGGACAGGGGGACACGAGCAGTACTTC,CASRGGTGGHEQYF
TRBD1,TRBV11-2,TRBJ1-5,once,TGTGCCAGCAGCTCGGGGACAGGGAAGACTAATCAGCCCCAGCATTTT,CASSSGTGKTNQPQHF
NA,TRBV21-1,TRBJ2-7,NA,TGTGCCAGCAGGCATGAAATCGTTACGGGACAGGGTTCCTACGAGCAGTACTTC,CASRHEIVTGQGSYEQYF
TRBD2,TRBV3-1/TRBV3-2,TRBJ2-3,NA,TGTGCCAGCAGCAGCGGGACTAGCGCCCGTAGCACAGATACGCAGTATTTT,CASSSGTSARSTDTQYF
TRBD1,TRBV9,TRBJ1-4,NA,TGTGCCAGCAGCAGGCGACAGGGAGGCGGGGAAAAACTGTTTTTT,CASSRRQGGGEKLFF
NA,TRBV5-1,TRBJ1-5,NA,TGCGCCAGCAGCTCGCACACCCCCGGGACTCAAAGGGGGCCCCAGCATTTT,CASSSHTPGTQRGPQHF
TRBD1,TRBV5-4,TRBJ2-7,NA,TGTGCCAGCAGCGGGGGACAGGCTGCGGTTCGGTACTTC,CASSGGQAAVRYF
NA,TRBV27,TRBJ2-7,NA,TGTGCCAGCAGGCCGCGGACAGTCCTCGGCTACGAGCAGTACTTC,CASRPRTVLGYEQYF
NA,TRBV19,TRBJ1-5,NA,TGTGCCAGTAGTATCGGACAGTCGTATCAGCCCCAGCATTTT,CASSIGQSYQPQHF
TRBD2,TRBV27,TRBJ2-2,NA,TGTGCCAGCGGAGGACTAGCGGGGGGGCCGGGCACCGGGGAGCTGTTTTTT,CASGGLAGGPGTGELFF
TRBD1,TRBV27,TRBJ1-2,NA,TGTGCCAGCAGAAGGACAGGGGGCAACTATGGCTACACCTTC,CASRRTGGNYGYTF
NA,TRBV19,TRBJ1-4,NA,TGTGCCAGTAGTCCTGGGGGGGAAAAACTGTTTTTT,CASSPGGEKLFF
NA,TRBV12-5,TRBJ1-3,NA,TGTGCTAGTGCCCGGGGGGGGGCGGCTGGAAACACCATATATTTT,CASARGGAAGNTIYF
TRBD1,TRBV18,TRBJ1-2,NA,TGTGCCAGCTCACCGCCGGGACAGGGAACTAACTATGGCTACACCTTC,CASSPPGQGTNYGYTF
NA,TRBV19,TRBJ1-5,few,TGTGCCAGTAGTATAGATGGGGGCGATCAGCCCCAGCATTTT,CASSIDGGDQPQHF
NA,TRBV10-3,TRBJ1-2,NA,TGTGCCATCAGTGGCACCGGGACACGAAATGGCTACACCTTC,CAISGTGTRNGYTF
NA,TRBV7-8,TRBJ2-1,NA,TGTGCCAGCAGCCACCCATCACAAGGAGGCTCCTACAATGAGCAGTTCTTC,CASSHPSQGGSYNEQFF
NA,TRBV10-2,TRBJ1-1,NA,TGCGCCAGCAGTGCGGGGAACACTGAAGCTTTCTTT,CASSAGNTEAFF
NA,TRBV29-1,TRBJ1-5,once,TGCAGCGTTGGGGGACTCAATCAGCCCCAGCATTTT,CSVGGLNQPQHF
TRBD1,TRBV6-4,TRBJ2-7,NA,TGTGCCCGATACAGGGGCGCCTACGAGCAGTACTTC,CARYRGAYEQYF
NA,TRBV7-9,TRBJ1-2,NA,TGTGCCAGCAGCCCCGGGGCTAACTATGGCTACACCTTC,CASSPGANYGYTF
NA,TRBV5-8,TRBJ1-2,once,TGTGCCAGCAGCCTGCGGACAGAAAAGTATGGCTACACCTTC,CASSLRTEKYGYTF
NA,TRBV11-2,TRBJ1-1,few,TGTGCCAGCAGCTTGAACAGGGCGAACACTGAAGCTTTCTTT,CASSLNRANTEAFF